Below are 14 T cell receptor beta chains sequenced from a single sample in a study of tumor-infiltrating lymphocytes in primary liver carcinoma. Priming with a constant-region primer yielded TCR beta cDNA from about 540 ng total RNA. Slightly modified ARM-PCR, run as three nested multiplex PCR rounds, produced the TCR beta libraries. For approximately 9 cycles apiece, the opening two PCR rounds ran with TRBV1-TRBV30 forward primers and a C-beta reverse primer. TCRdb re-called the multiplex PCR reads through MiXCR, storing one row per CDR3 protein. This table has roughly 25,000 distinct CDR3 sequences, roughly four fifths appearing once. The tissue used was unsorted bulk material of about 17-33 mg. RNA and DNA were co-extracted from it with the AllPrep DNA/RNA mini kit. The sequenced sample was liver tumor tissue from sampling region 5. Subset: tumor region T5, tumor centre. The receptors were gathered from a woman in her thirties with primary liver carcinoma and hepatitis B virus infection.

This rearrangement joins TRBV6-5 to TRBJ2-6; 9 bases map to TRBD1. V dropped 7 bases and J dropped 12; count of bases not matched to a gene: 22. CDR1 and CDR2 from the germline V gene are MNHEY and SVGAGI. CDR3 length equals 18 residues. The CDR3 bases are TGTGCCAGCAAGACATACAGGGGGCGCGTCTCTCGGACCAGCGTCCTGACTTTC. Translating it yields CASKTYRGRVSRTSVLTF.

To note about this clonotype: This is likely a read error, given that the CDR3 carries no conserved phenylalanine or tryptophan at its end. CDR3 residues: CASSGLGNTEAFY. CDR3 bases: TGTGCCAGCAGTGGGTTGGGGAATACTGAGGCTTTCTAT. The J gene is TRBJ1-1, the V gene TRBV6-1; D is ambiguous. The CDR3 has 13 residues. Germline CDR1 reads MNHNS; CDR2 reads SASEGT.

The chain is built from TRBV5-4 and TRBJ2-1; perhaps D is TRBD1 or TRBD2 (5 bases each). Germline CDR1 is SGHNT and CDR2 is YYREEE (reference sequence). This CDR3 is 16 amino acids long. With 2 bases removed from V and 5 bases from J, the gap between germline ends came to 17 bases. The CDR3 nucleotides are TGTGCCAGCAGCTTCGGAATTCGGGGCCGCCACAATGAGCAGTTCTTC. Translation gives CASSFGIRGRHNEQFF. Full variable domain (rest looked up from reference TRBV5-4 and TRBJ2-1): ETGVTQSPTHLIKTRGQQVTLRCSSQSGHNTVSWYQQALGQGPQFIFQYYREEENGRGNFPPRFSGLQFPNYSSELNVNALELDDSALYLCASSFGIRGRHNEQFFGPGTRLTVL.

With respect to this clonotype: A much bigger clone sits one base away, suggesting this may be a read error. This chain uses TRBV15 with TRBJ2-1; the D gene is possibly TRBD2 (6 bases). Germline V gene lookup returns CDR1 LNHNV and CDR2 YYDKDF (reference sequence). Trimming pared 7 bases from V and 15 bases from J, leaving 25 bases between. The CDR3 is 14 amino acids. CDR3 sequence: CATNPITRRGPSFF. The CDR3 DNA reads TGTGCCACCAATCCTATAACAAGGAGGGGTCCTTCGTTCTTC. Looking up the rest from reference TRBV15 and TRBJ2-1 gives the full variable domain: DAMVIQNPRYQVTQFGKPVTLSCSQTLNHNVMYWYQQKSSQAPKLLFHYYDKDFNNEADTPDNFQSRRPNTSFCFLDIRSPGLGDTAMYLCATNPITRRGPSFFGPGTRLTVL.

This clonotype was counted a few times. One end of the junction is discordant with germline, which a read error may explain. V and J are TRBV4-2 and TRBJ2-1; no definite D call. CDR1 LGHNA and CDR2 YNFKEQ come from the germline V gene. The CDR3 spans 15 residues. CDR3 DNA sequence: TGTGCCAGCAGCCAAGAAACGCAGTGGACCAATGAGCAATTCTTC. It translates to CASSQETQWTNEQFF.

The V and J genes are TRBV7-8 and TRBJ2-1; 9 nucleotides match TRBD1. Per germline, CDR1 SGHVS and CDR2 FQNEAQ. The CDR3 runs to 16 residues. The V and J ends lost 5 bases and 4 bases, in that order; junction bases with no gene match: 9. CDR3 in DNA: TGTGCCAGCAGCCCCTTCGGGACAGGGACTTACAATGAGCAGTTCTTC. As protein: CASSPFGTGTYNEQFF.

In the case of this clonotype: At one of its ends the junction is not consistent with the germline gene, which may arise from a read error. The chain carries TRBV6-5 and TRBJ2-7; the match to TRBD2 covers 14 bases. The CDR3 totals 17 residues. Germline V gives CDR1 MNHEY, CDR2 SVGAGI. CDR3 sequence (DNA): TGCGTCAGCAGCTTCGCCGGGACTAGCGGGAGCTCCTACGAGCAGCACTTC. Amino acids: CVSSFAGTSGSSYEQHF.

As to this clonotype: The conserved final phenylalanine or tryptophan is absent from the CDR3, which likely points to a read error. CDR3 in DNA: TGTGTCAGCAGTCTTGGCCCGGGGCAGTCGAGCTCCTACGAGCAGTACTTA. This gives the protein CVSSLGPGQSSSYEQYL. The chain links TRBV28 to TRBJ2-7; D may be TRBD1 or TRBD2 (5 bases each). The CDR3 length is 17 residues. CDR1 and CDR2 (germline): MDHEN, SYDVKM.

On this clonotype itself: This may arise from a read error, as a much more abundant clone is one base away. The CDR3 nucleotides read TGTGCCAGCAACACCCGGGGGGGGCCCACAGATACGCAGTATTTT. It yields the protein CASNTRGGPTDTQYF. The chain uses TRBV9 and TRBJ2-3, with 8 bases fitting TRBD2. The V and J ends lost 6 bases and 2 bases, in that order; junction bases with no gene match: 8. Germline V gene sequence: CDR1 SGDLS, CDR2 YYNGEE. The CDR3 is 15 amino acids. Combining the CDR3 with reference TRBV9 and TRBJ2-3 gives the whole variable domain DSGVTQTPKHLITATGQRVTLRCSPRSGDLSVYWYQQSLDQGLQFLIQYYNGEERAKGNILERFSAQQFPDLHSELNLSSLELGDSALYFCASNTRGGPTDTQYFGPGTRLTVL.

With respect to this clonotype: Its ends do not fully match the called genes, so a read error is possible. The J gene is TRBJ1-6, the V gene TRBV11-3; D not certain. Germline V gene lookup returns CDR1 SGHNT and CDR2 YENEEA. There are 15 residues in the CDR3. Written as DNA, the CDR3 is TGTGCCGGCAGTTTTAAGTGGGGCTATAATTCACCCCTCCACTTT. Its protein is CAGSFKWGYNSPLHF.

This clonotype was seen only a few times. The final CDR3 position lacks the conserved phenylalanine or tryptophan, pointing to a likely read error. The chain couples TRBV6-6 to TRBJ1-5; D may be TRBD1 (5 bases). This CDR3 has 15 amino acids. Germline assignment: CDR1 MNHNY and CDR2 SVGAGI (reference sequence). The CDR3 here is CTSSYGTGGNQPQHY. CDR3 bases: TGTACCAGCAGTTATGGGACGGGGGGCAATCAGCCCCAGCATTAT.

As to this clonotype: A junction boundary mismatches the germline segment, possibly from a read error. The V gene is TRBV11-3, the J gene TRBJ2-1; D possibly matches TRBD1 or TRBD2 (5 bases each). The CDR3 covers 15 residues. Looked up from germline, CDR1 is SGHNT and CDR2 is YENEEA. CDR3 sequence reads: CAISSGARSYNEQLF. CDR3 bases: TGTGCCATCAGCTCCGGGGCCCGCTCCTACAATGAGCAGCTCTTC.

As for this clonotype: A junction end diverges from the germline sequence, so it may reflect a read error. V is TRBV28 and J is TRBJ1-2; no clear D. Germline lookup yields CDR1 MDHEN and CDR2 SYDVKM. There are 13 residues in the CDR3. The CDR3 DNA follows: TGTGCCGGCAGTCAGCCTCCGAACTATGGCTACACATTC. Its protein product is CAGSQPPNYGYTF.

The chain couples TRBV4-1 to TRBJ2-3, with D possibly matching TRBD2 (6 bases). CDR1 is MGHRA and CDR2 is YSYEKL in the germline V gene. V lost 7 bases and J lost 6, with 26 bases in between. This CDR3 has 17 amino acids. The CDR3 loop reads CASTRTLLVGGTDTQYF. CDR3 coding DNA: TGCGCCAGCACCCGTACCCTCCTAGTGGGAGGTACGGATACGCAGTATTTT.